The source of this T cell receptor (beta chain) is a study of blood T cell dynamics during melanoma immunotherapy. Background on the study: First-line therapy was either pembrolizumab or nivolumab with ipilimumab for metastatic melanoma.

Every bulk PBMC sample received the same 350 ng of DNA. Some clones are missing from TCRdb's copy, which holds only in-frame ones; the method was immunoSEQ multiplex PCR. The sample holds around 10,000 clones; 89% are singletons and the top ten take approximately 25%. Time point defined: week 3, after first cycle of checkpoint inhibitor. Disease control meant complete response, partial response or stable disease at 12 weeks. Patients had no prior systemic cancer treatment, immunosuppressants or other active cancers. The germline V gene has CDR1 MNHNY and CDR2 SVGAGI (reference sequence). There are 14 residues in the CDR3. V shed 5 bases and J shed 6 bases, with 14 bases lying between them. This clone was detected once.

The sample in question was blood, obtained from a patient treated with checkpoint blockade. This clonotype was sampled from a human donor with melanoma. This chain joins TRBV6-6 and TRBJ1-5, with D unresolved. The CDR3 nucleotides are TGTGCCAGCAGTCCCCTGGGCGGAGGTCAGCCCCAGCATTTT. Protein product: CASSPLGGGQPQHF.